This T cell receptor beta chain was sequenced for a study of OX40 agonist ivuxolimab in advanced cancers. Overall study context: Prior anti-PD-1, anti-PD-L1 or anti-CTLA-4 therapy was allowed; around 40% had some. Study-wide points: Mean expanded clone counts were higher in CD8+ than CD4+ T cells.

This clone was seen more than once but under ten times. Its cognate antigen is unknown. The germline V gene encodes CDR1 SGHDT and CDR2 YYEEEE. V shed 1 base and J 7 bases; nucleotides not matched to a gene: 11. The CDR3 loop spans 16 amino acids. TCRdb's copy holds only in-frame clones and misses some; the assay was immunoSEQ multiplex PCR. This table has 55,000 to 80,000 clones, approximately 90% appearing once. This TCR derives from an adult with an advanced solid tumor such as melanoma, head and neck, liver or kidney cancer. The chain is built from TRBV5-6 and TRBJ2-7; 10 positions match TRBD2. Here the sequenced sample was CD4+ or CD8+ T cells sorted from blood, taken in a trial of the OX40 agonist ivuxolimab. The CDR3 region is CASSLFLASGRGEQYF. The CDR3 DNA is TGTGCCAGCAGCTTGTTTCTGGCTAGCGGGAGAGGTGAGCAGTACTTC.